Following are 13 T cell receptor beta chains from one sample sequenced in a study of blood T cell repertoires in COVID-19. The method was immunoSEQ multiplex PCR; TCRdb's version includes in-frame clones alone and lacks a portion of them. The sample lists around 68,000 clones; about nine tenths were seen once. Sequencing used peripheral blood. These receptors were obtained from a man aged 45-60 years with active COVID-19.

This clone was recorded only once. The J gene is TRBJ2-1, the V gene TRBV5-1; 13 bases line up with TRBD2. CDR1 SGHRS and CDR2 YFSETQ come from the germline V gene. This CDR3 comprises 14 residues. V dropped 7 bases and J dropped 10; count of bases not matched to a gene: 8. The CDR3 region has the DNA TGCGCCAGCTACGGGACTAGCGGGGAAGGAGAGCAGTTCTTC. Translating gives CASYGTSGEGEQFF.

This rearrangement joins TRBV7-2 to TRBJ2-7; D might be TRBD1 (5 bases). The V and J ends lost 0 bases and 6 bases respectively, with 15 bases between them. Germline CDR1 and CDR2: SGHTA and FQGNSA. This CDR3 has 15 amino acids. The CDR3 loop is CASSLARGPASEQYF. CDR3 in DNA: TGTGCCAGCAGCTTAGCAAGGGGCCCGGCTTCCGAGCAGTACTTC.

The genes are TRBV5-1 and TRBJ1-2, with 7 bases aligning to TRBD1. The ends lost 5 bases at V and 5 bases at J; junction bases unmatched: 12. The germline V gene encodes CDR1 SGHRS and CDR2 YFSETQ. The CDR3 spans 15 residues. The CDR3 here is CASRQGQVEGYGYTF. DNA for the CDR3: TGCGCCAGCAGACAAGGACAGGTCGAGGGTTATGGCTACACCTTC.

This clone turned up a few times. For the CDR3, the DNA is TGTGCCAGCAGCGTTACGGAAAGCGTCACAGATACGCAGTATTTT. This codes for CASSVTESVTDTQYF. This sequence joins TRBV9 and TRBJ2-3; D gene unclear. The V gene's germline CDR1 is SGDLS and CDR2 YYNGEE. The V gene lost 2 bases and the J gene lost 2 bases, with 12 bases spanning the gap. CDR3 length equals 15 residues.

This CDR3 is CASSNGQGFYNSPLHF. Here the CDR3 DNA reads TGTGCCAGCAGCAATGGACAGGGGTTTTATAATTCACCCCTCCACTTT. This chain joins TRBV7-9 and TRBJ1-6, with 9 bases lining up with TRBD1. J gave up 4 bases and V 5 bases, and 6 bases lay outside the gene matches. CDR1 is SEHNR, CDR2 FQNEAQ, per germline (reference sequence). CDR3 size: 16 residues.

This chain links TRBV29-1 with TRBJ1-2; 8 bases agree with TRBD1. The length of the CDR3 is 14 residues. CDR1 and CDR2 (germline): SQVTM, ANQGSEA. Unmatched junction bases numbered 7, after V lost 2 bases and J lost 5 bases. CDR3 in amino acids: CSVEISGGLYGYTF. CDR3 in DNA: TGCAGCGTTGAAATCTCAGGGGGCCTGTATGGCTACACCTTC.

This chain joins TRBV19 and TRBJ2-1; 9 bases map to TRBD1. Germline V gives CDR1 LNHDA, CDR2 SQIVND (reference sequence). This CDR3 has 16 residues. The junction had 10 bases not matched to a gene; V was cut back by 4 bases and J by 6 bases. The CDR3 loop is CASSRTGTGTLNEQFF. The CDR3 DNA sequence: TGTGCCAGTAGTAGAACCGGGACAGGGACGCTCAATGAGCAGTTCTTC.

This chain links TRBV5-1 with TRBJ1-3, with 10 positions matching TRBD1. CDR3 size: 17 residues. V gave up 4 bases and J gave up 4 bases; unmatched junction bases: 11. Germline CDR1 SGHRS, CDR2 YFSETQ. CDR3 bases: TGCGCCAGCAGCGGAGCCGGGACAGGGGTGGCAGGAAACACCATATATTTT. This encodes CASSGAGTGVAGNTIYF.

This chain uses TRBV4-1 with TRBJ2-7; D gene uncertain. The V gene's germline CDR1 is MGHRA and CDR2 YSYEKL. The V and J ends lost 0 bases and 2 bases respectively, with 14 bases between them. The CDR3 sequence is 16 residues long. CDR3 DNA sequence: TGCGCCAGCAGCCAAGATACGGCAGGTACACCCTACGAGCAGTACTTC. It encodes CASSQDTAGTPYEQYF.

This chain links TRBV3-1 (or the pseudogene TRBV3-2) with TRBJ2-7; TRBD2 agrees at 8 bases. V lost 4 bases and J lost 6; bases outside the gene matches: 8. The CDR3 has 14 amino acids. Germline V CDR1 and CDR2: LGHDT, YNNKEL (reference sequence). The CDR3 spells CASSPHGTRLEQYF. In nucleotides, the CDR3 is TGTGCCAGCAGCCCGCACGGGACTAGGCTCGAGCAGTACTTC.

The chain links TRBV5-6 to TRBJ1-1, with D possibly TRBD1 on 5 matching bases. Trimming removed 4 bases at V and 5 bases at J, with 15 bases between. The germline CDR1 and CDR2 sequences are SGHDT and YYEEEE. The CDR3 covers 14 residues. DNA of the CDR3: TGTGCCAGCAGCCCCCTACCCGGGGGGACTGAAGCTTTCTTT. This gives the protein CASSPLPGGTEAFF.

The genes are TRBV6-4 and TRBJ2-5; 7 nucleotides match TRBD1. CDR1 MRHNA and CDR2 SNTAGT come from the germline V gene. The CDR3 length is 16 residues. V lost 6 bases, J lost 4 bases, and 14 bases stayed unmatched. The CDR3 DNA reads as TGTGCCAGCAGGAGAGAGCATACAGGGGTAGGAGAGACCCAGTACTTC. Amino acid sequence: CASRREHTGVGETQYF.

The rearrangement joins TRBV28 to TRBJ2-5; D not resolved. Between the trimmed V and J ends, which lost 6 bases and 5 bases, there was a span of 10 bases. Germline assignment: CDR1 MDHEN and CDR2 SYDVKM. This CDR3 contains 12 residues. The CDR3 bases are TGTGCCAGCAGACCTAATTCTGAGACCCAGTACTTC. It translates to CASRPNSETQYF.